This T cell receptor (beta chain) was identified during a study of T cell changes during pregnancy in multiple sclerosis. In this sample, this clone turned up once. Repertoires were generated with immunoSEQ multiplex PCR, while TCRdb's copy carries only in-frame clones and drops some. This table has more than 55,000 clones, about 92% appearing once. CDR1 and CDR2 from the germline V gene are SGHNT and YYREEE (reference sequence). Trimming removed 0 bases from V and 5 bases from J, with 20 bases in between. This CDR3 region has 17 residues. The clonotype originates from a female donor with multiple sclerosis, enrolled in a pregnancy study. The V and J genes are TRBV5-4 and TRBJ2-5, with D maybe TRBD2 (7 bases). The specimen was peripheral blood, collected in the third trimester of pregnancy. CDR3 coding DNA: TGTGCCAGCAGCTTGGTGGGGGGGACATTCGGAGGGGAGACCCAGTACTTC. Translating it yields CASSLVGGTFGGETQYF. Supplemented by reference TRBV5-4 and TRBJ2-5, the full variable domain reads ETGVTQSPTHLIKTRGQQVTLRCSSQSGHNTVSWYQQALGQGPQFIFQYYREEENGRGNFPPRFSGLQFPNYSSELNVNALELDDSALYLCASSLVGGTFGGETQYFGPGTRLLVL.